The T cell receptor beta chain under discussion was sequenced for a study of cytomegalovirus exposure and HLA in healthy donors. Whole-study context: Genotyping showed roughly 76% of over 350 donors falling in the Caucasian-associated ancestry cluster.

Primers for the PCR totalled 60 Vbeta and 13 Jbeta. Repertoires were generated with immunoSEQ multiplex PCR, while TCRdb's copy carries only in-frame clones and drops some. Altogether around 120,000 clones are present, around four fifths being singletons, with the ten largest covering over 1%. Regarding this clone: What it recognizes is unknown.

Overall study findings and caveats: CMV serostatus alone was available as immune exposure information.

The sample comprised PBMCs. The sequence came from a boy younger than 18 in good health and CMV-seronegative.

The CDR3 nucleotides are TGTGCCAGCAGTGAGGAGGACAGGGGAGGGCGTCCAGATACGCAGTATTTT. Residues: CASSEEDRGGRPDTQYF. The rearrangement uses TRBV2 and TRBJ2-3; 9 nucleotides match TRBD1. The CDR3 totals 17 residues. Germline V gene data show CDR1 as SNHLY and CDR2 as FYNNEI. The V and J ends lost 3 bases and 4 bases, in that order; junction bases with no gene match: 11.